This T cell receptor beta chain was retrieved from a study of T-cell memory formation after mild COVID-19. Turning to the study itself: Largely donor-specific TCR clusters were found.

After 5'RACE with constant-segment primers, TCR alpha and TCR beta cDNA libraries carrying sample barcodes and UMIs were obtained. MiXCR, applied by TCRdb to the 5' RACE reads, yields one record per CDR3 protein. The table has more than 450,000 distinct CDR3 sequences, over 15% seen once. This CDR3 has 13 residues. Trimming removed 7 bases from V and 1 base from J, with 14 bases in between. The V gene's germline CDR1 is DFQATT and CDR2 SNEGSKA (reference sequence). Turning to this clonotype: Its antigen is as yet unknown.

Study-wide results and limits: CD4+ bias marked clones expanding day 15 to 37, unlike balanced contracting clones. The main location of contracting CD4+ clones was CM and EM, and that of contracting CD8+ clones was EMRA.

Material: PBMCs or a T cell subset sorted from them (not recorded which). The chain employs TRBV20-1 and TRBJ2-7, with D perhaps matching TRBD1 (5 bases). The TCR originated in an adult woman who had mild COVID-19 (a few samples of this study predate the infection). Cell type and time point are not known. The CDR3 DNA sequence: TGCAGTGGTGTCTTGGCAGGGTCCTACGAGCAGTACTTC. It yields the protein CSGVLAGSYEQYF.